This TCR beta chain is drawn from a study of blood T cell repertoires in COVID-19. This CDR3 contains 19 residues. Germline lookup yields CDR1 SGDLS and CDR2 YYNGEE. Trimming took 0 bases from V and 2 from J; bases not matched to a gene: 16. TCRdb's table, derived via immunoSEQ multiplex PCR, lists solely in-frame clones and lacks some. The sample yields about 250,000 clones, 88% seen once. The receptor was isolated from a woman between 40 and 50 years old who had recovered from COVID-19. This chain uses TRBV9 with TRBJ1-2; TRBD1 matches at 7 bases. The source material was peripheral blood. The CDR3: CASSVGGPHPDRPNYGYTF. CDR3 nucleotide sequence: TGTGCCAGCAGCGTAGGGGGCCCCCACCCGGACAGGCCAAACTATGGCTACACCTTC.